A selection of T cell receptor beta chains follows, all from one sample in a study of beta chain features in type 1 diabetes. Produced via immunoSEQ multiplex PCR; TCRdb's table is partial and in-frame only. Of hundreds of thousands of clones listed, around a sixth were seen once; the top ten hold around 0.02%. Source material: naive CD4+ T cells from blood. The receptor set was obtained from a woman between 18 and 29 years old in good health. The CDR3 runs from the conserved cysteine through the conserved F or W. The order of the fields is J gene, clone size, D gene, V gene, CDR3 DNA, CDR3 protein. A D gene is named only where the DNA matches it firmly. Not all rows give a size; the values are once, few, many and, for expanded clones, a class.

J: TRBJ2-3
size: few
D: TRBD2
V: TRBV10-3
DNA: TGTGCCATCAGCCGGAGAAGGCTAGCGGGAGAGAGGAGAGAGACAGATACGCAGTATTTT
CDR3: CAISRRRLAGERRETDTQYF

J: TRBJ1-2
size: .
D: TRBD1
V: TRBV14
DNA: TGTGCCAGCAGCCGGGACAGGGCACGCTATGGCTACACCTTC
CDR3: CASSRDRARYGYTF

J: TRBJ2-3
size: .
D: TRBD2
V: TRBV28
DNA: TGTGCCAGCAGACTAGCGGGAGGGCCGGGAGATACGCAGTATTTT
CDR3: CASRLAGGPGDTQYF

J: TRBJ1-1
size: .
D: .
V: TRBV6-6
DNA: TGTGCCAGCAGTTACGAGGGGGAAGTTTGGACTGAAGCTTTCTTT
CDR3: CASSYEGEVWTEAFF

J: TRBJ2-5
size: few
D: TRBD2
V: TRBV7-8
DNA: TGTGCCAGCAGCTTACTAAGCGGGGCCGAAGAGACCCAGTACTTC
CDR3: CASSLLSGAEETQYF

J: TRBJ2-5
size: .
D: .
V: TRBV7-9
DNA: TGTGCCAGCAGCTTAGAGGGGTGGCAAGAGACCCAGTACTTC
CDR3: CASSLEGWQETQYF

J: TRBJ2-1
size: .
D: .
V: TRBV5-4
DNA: TGTGCCAGCAGCCACCTCGTACGGAGGGACCACAATGAGCAGTTCTTC
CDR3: CASSHLVRRDHNEQFF

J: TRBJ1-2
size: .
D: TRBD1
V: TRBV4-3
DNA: TGCGCCAGCAGCCAAGAAAGATCCAGGGGGCCGTTTGGCTACACCTTC
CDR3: CASSQERSRGPFGYTF

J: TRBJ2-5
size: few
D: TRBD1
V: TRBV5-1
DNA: TGCGCCAGCAGCTCGACAGGGGCGTCTCAAGAGACCCAGTACTTC
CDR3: CASSSTGASQETQYF

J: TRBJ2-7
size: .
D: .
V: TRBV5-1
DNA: TGCGCCAGCAGCTTGTATGGCTCCCTACCCAGCACTAGACAGGTGACTTCCTACGAGCAGTACTTC
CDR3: CASSLYGSLPSTRQVTSYEQYF

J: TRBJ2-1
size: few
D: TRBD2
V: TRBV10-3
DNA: TGTGCCACGCAACACGGCCTAGCGGACAATGAGCAGTTCTTC
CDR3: CATQHGLADNEQFF

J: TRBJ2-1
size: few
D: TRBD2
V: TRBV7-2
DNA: TGTGCCAGCGGGAGGGGTGATGAGCAGTTCTTC
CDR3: CASGRGDEQFF

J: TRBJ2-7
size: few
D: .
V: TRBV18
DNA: TGTGCCAGCTCACCCGTTTACCTCTCCTACGAGCAGTACTTC
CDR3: CASSPVYLSYEQYF

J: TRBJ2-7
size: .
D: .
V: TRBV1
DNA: TGCACCAGCAGCCAAGATCGTAGGGCGGGCGGCCGAAAAAGCTACGAGCAGTACTTC
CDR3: CTSSQDRRAGGRKSYEQYF

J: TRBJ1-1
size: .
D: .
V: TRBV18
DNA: TGTGCCAGCTCACCCAATCAGGGTTCTAGGGGCACTGAAGCTTTCTTT
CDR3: CASSPNQGSRGTEAFF